The next 7 T cell receptor beta chains were all read from a single sample in a study of T cells after yellow fever vaccination. TCRdb re-called the 5' RACE reads through MiXCR, storing one row per CDR3 protein. The sample carries hundreds of thousands of distinct CDR3 sequences, 8.7% recorded once. The sequencing used PBMCs, collected on the day of the first yellow fever vaccination. These receptors were collected from a young man who received the YFV17D yellow fever vaccine.

This clonotype was seen a few times. The genes are TRBV12-3 or TRBV12-4 and TRBJ1-3; unclear D gene. Trimming removed 5 bases at V and 4 bases at J, with 12 bases between. The CDR3 is 14 residues long. This CDR3 reads CASSPARSGNTIYF. Written as DNA, the CDR3 is TGTGCCAGCAGTCCTGCCCGGTCCGGAAACACCATATATTTT.

The table lists this clonotype with a few counts. The rearrangement links TRBV14 to TRBJ2-1; D gene ambiguous. Germline values: CDR1 SGHDN, CDR2 FVKESK. Trimming took 1 base from V and 0 from J, leaving 13 bases between them. This CDR3 region has 17 residues. The CDR3 protein is CASSQGADFYSYNEQFF. CDR3 sequence (DNA): TGTGCCAGCAGCCAAGGGGCGGATTTCTACTCCTACAATGAGCAGTTCTTC.

This clonotype was counted ten times or more. V and J are TRBV12-3 or TRBV12-4 and TRBJ2-6; weak D call: TRBD1 (5 bases). The CDR3 has 15 residues. Deletions cut 5 bases from V and 1 base from J, with 9 bases between. CDR3 sequence (DNA): TGTGCCAGCAGTCCCCCAGGGTCTGGGGCCAACGTCCTGACTTTC. As protein: CASSPPGSGANVLTF.

The V and J genes are TRBV4-1 and TRBJ2-4; perhaps TRBD2 as D (6 bases). Looked up from germline, CDR1 is MGHRA and CDR2 is YSYEKL. The V end was cut by 1 base, the J end by 0 bases, with 16 bases between. The CDR3 sequence is 18 residues long. The CDR3 DNA follows: TGCGCCAGCAGCCAAGGACTCGCGCGGGGAGCAGCCAAAAACATTCAGTACTTC. It yields the protein CASSQGLARGAAKNIQYF.

This clonotype showed up just a few times. The chain joins TRBV7-9 to TRBJ1-3; D gene ambiguous. The CDR3 is made up of 14 amino acids. Germline V CDR1 and CDR2: SEHNR, FQNEAQ (reference sequence). V lost 2 bases, J lost 0 bases, and 5 bases lay in between. The CDR3 spells CASSLFISGNTIYF. The CDR3 DNA is TGTGCCAGCAGCTTATTTATCTCTGGAAACACCATATATTTT. The whole variable domain, filled in from reference TRBV7-9 and TRBJ1-3, reads DTGVSQNPRHKITKRGQNVTFRCDPISEHNRLYWYRQTLGQGPEFLTYFQNEAQLEKSRLLSDRFSAERPKGSFSTLEIQRTEQGDSAMYLCASSLFISGNTIYFGEGSWLTVV.

This clonotype was counted a few times. The V and J genes are TRBV7-9 and TRBJ2-3; TRBD1 matches at 7 bases. Germline lookup yields CDR1 SEHNR and CDR2 FQNEAQ (reference sequence). CDR3 size: 13 residues. Trimming at V came to 4 bases and at J to 5 bases, leaving 3 bases not matched to a gene. The DNA of the CDR3 is TGTGCCAGCAGCTGGACAGGTCAAGATACGCAGTATTTT. Its protein is CASSWTGQDTQYF. The complete variable domain, with remaining parts taken from reference TRBV7-9 and TRBJ2-3, reads DTGVSQNPRHKITKRGQNVTFRCDPISEHNRLYWYRQTLGQGPEFLTYFQNEAQLEKSRLLSDRFSAERPKGSFSTLEIQRTEQGDSAMYLCASSWTGQDTQYFGPGTRLTVL.

This sequence joins TRBV6-5 and TRBJ2-1; TRBD2 agrees at 9 bases. V dropped 4 bases and J dropped 8; count of bases not matched to a gene: 15. The CDR3 consists of 17 residues. Per the germline V gene, CDR1 is MNHEY and CDR2 is SVGAGI. In DNA, the CDR3 is TGTGCCAGCAGTTCCCAATCTGCCAGCGGGGGGCGGGATGAGCAGTTCTTC. Translating it yields CASSSQSASGGRDEQFF.